The next 13 T cell receptor beta chains were all read from a single sample in a study of cytomegalovirus exposure and HLA in healthy donors. The study ran its PCR with 60 Vbeta and 13 Jbeta primers. Clones were sequenced by immunoSEQ multiplex PCR, and TCRdb holds only the in-frame ones, with some missing. Of around 130,000 clones listed, about 83% are singletons. Material: PBMCs. Receptors originate from a girl aged 2 to 9 in good health and CMV-seronegative.

The chain recombines TRBV4-3 with TRBJ2-1, with 9 bases lining up with TRBD1. V lost 1 base to trimming and J lost 4 bases; unmatched junction nucleotides: 5. The CDR3 totals 16 residues. Looked up from germline, CDR1 is LGHNA and CDR2 is YSLEER. CDR3 DNA: TGCGCCAGCAGCCAAGTTGGGACAGGGCCATACAATGAGCAGTTCTTC. Its protein is CASSQVGTGPYNEQFF.

The V call is TRBV9, the J call TRBJ1-2, with 7 nucleotides matching TRBD1. The CDR3 is 15 amino acids. V was pared by 2 bases and J by 4 bases, with 8 bases of the junction left unmatched. Germline V lookup: CDR1 SGDLS, CDR2 YYNGEE. The CDR3 DNA reads TGTGCCAGCAGCGTGAGTGTAGGGGGCCTCTATGGCTACACCTTC. Encoded protein: CASSVSVGGLYGYTF.

The chain links TRBV29-1 to TRBJ2-3; D not certain. This CDR3 is 10 amino acids long. V shed 2 bases and J shed 9 bases, with 6 bases lying between them. The germline CDR1 and CDR2 sequences are SQVTM and ANQGSEA. The CDR3 region is CSVETGTQYF. The CDR3 DNA reads as TGCAGCGTTGAAACCGGGACGCAGTATTTT.

The chain is built from TRBV6-4 and TRBJ2-3; 7 nucleotides agree with TRBD1. From germline, CDR1 is MRHNA and CDR2 SNTAGT. CDR3 length: 15 amino acids. V shed 5 bases, J shed 2 bases, and the junction held 7 bases outside the gene matches. CDR3 bases: TGTGCCAGCAGTCCGGGGACAGAGCACACAGATACGCAGTATTTT. As protein: CASSPGTEHTDTQYF.

The chain is built from TRBV5-6 and TRBJ1-2, with TRBD1 as a possible D gene (6 bases). The germline V gene encodes CDR1 SGHDT and CDR2 YYEEEE. V was pared by 8 bases and J by 1 base, with 12 bases between. CDR3 size: 13 residues. The CDR3 region has the DNA TGTGCCAGTACGACAGGAGTTAACTATGGCTACACCTTC. Translating gives CASTTGVNYGYTF. The entire variable domain, with the rest obtained from reference TRBV5-6 and TRBJ1-2, is as follows: DAGVTQSPTHLIKTRGQQVTLRCSPKSGHDTVSWYQQALGQGPQFIFQYYEEEERQRGNFPDRFSGHQFPNYSSELNVNALLLGDSALYLCASTTGVNYGYTFGSGTRLTVV.

About this clone: Other DNA sequences from this sample encode an identical CDR3 as well. The chain uses TRBV9 and TRBJ1-5; possibly TRBD1 for D (5 bases). V shed 0 bases and J shed 1 base, with 8 bases lying between them. Germline V gives CDR1 SGDLS, CDR2 YYNGEE. This CDR3 contains 15 residues. The CDR3 DNA follows: TGTGCCAGCAGCGTAGGGGGGGACAGCAATCAGCCCCAGCATTTT. Protein: CASSVGGDSNQPQHF.

Turning to this clone: Other DNA sequences in this specimen translate into the identical CDR3. This chain links TRBV6-4 with TRBJ2-1; no reliable D call. Trimming took off 0 bases at V and 0 bases at J, with 6 bases between the two ends. This CDR3 comprises 15 residues. Germline CDR1 is MRHNA and CDR2 is SNTAGT. CDR3 nucleotides: TGTGCCAGCAGTGACTCTAGTGGCTCCTACAATGAGCAGTTCTTC. This encodes CASSDSSGSYNEQFF.

This chain links TRBV4-2 with TRBJ2-1; 11 bases are a match to TRBD2. Germline trimming cut 0 bases from V and 8 bases from J; bases unmatched to any gene: 6. The CDR3 has 16 residues. CDR1 is LGHNA, CDR2 YNFKEQ, per germline. The CDR3 DNA follows: TGTGCCAGCAGCCAAGAGGTAACTAGCGGGAGCGATGAGCAGTTCTTC. It is translated as CASSQEVTSGSDEQFF.

The chain's CDR3 is CAISESEEAGGDQETQYF. CDR3 DNA sequence: TGTGCCATCAGTGAGTCGGAGGAGGCGGGAGGGGACCAAGAGACCCAGTACTTC. The rearrangement links TRBV10-3 to TRBJ2-5; 9 bases align to TRBD2. V was pared by 0 bases and J by 0 bases, with 8 bases of the junction left unmatched. The CDR3 loop spans 18 amino acids. Germline V gene sequence: CDR1 ENHRY, CDR2 SYGVKD.

The gene calls are TRBV6-1 and TRBJ1-5; D is ambiguous. V was trimmed by 6 bases and J by 6 bases, leaving 6 bases between them. This CDR3 has 11 residues. CDR1 MNHNS and CDR2 SASEGT come from the germline V gene. CDR3 DNA sequence: TGTGCCAGCAGCGAGATTCAGCCCCAGCATTTT. Its protein product is CASSEIQPQHF.

This clone showed up just a few times. This chain uses TRBV7-2 with TRBJ2-3, with 8 bases matching TRBD2. V shed 6 bases, J shed 6 bases, and the junction held 8 bases outside the gene matches. CDR1 is SGHTA, CDR2 FQGNSA, per germline. The CDR3 contains 14 residues. Written as DNA, the CDR3 is TGTGCCAGCAGGTCCCGGGGGGGCTTGGATACGCAGTATTTT. Translated: CASRSRGGLDTQYF. The full variable domain, in which reference TRBV7-2 and TRBJ2-3 provide the parts outside the CDR3, is GAGVSQSPSNKVTEKGKDVELRCDPISGHTALYWYRQSLGQGLEFLIYFQGNSAPDKSGLPSDRFSAERTGGSVSTLTIQRTQQEDSAVYLCASRSRGGLDTQYFGPGTRLTVL.

CDR3 coding DNA: TGTGCCAGTAGTATGGGGGGACTAGCGGAGACCCAGTACTTC. Amino acids: CASSMGGLAETQYF. This chain connects TRBV19 to TRBJ2-5; TRBD2 matches at 10 bases. Germline CDR1 and CDR2: LNHDA and SQIVND (reference sequence). CDR3 length equals 14 residues. The trim removed 3 bases at V and 5 bases at J, leaving 3 bases unmatched.

The chain is built from TRBV27 and TRBJ2-7; TRBD2 is a possible D gene (5 bases). The CDR3 length is 14 residues. V was pared by 5 bases and J by 5 bases, with 16 bases between. From germline, CDR1 is MNHEY and CDR2 SMNVEV (reference sequence). This chain's CDR3 is CASSVIPVGDEQYF. The CDR3 DNA is TGTGCCAGCAGTGTCATACCGGTCGGGGACGAGCAGTACTTC.